This TCR beta chain stems from a study of cytomegalovirus exposure and HLA in healthy donors. Amplification used 60 Vbeta primers and 13 Jbeta primers. Here immunoSEQ multiplex PCR was the method, and the copy in TCRdb shows in-frame clones only, minus some. In the table there are 93,000 or so clones, 75% to 85% of which are singletons. In regard to this clone: Its antigen is still unknown.

V was pared by 2 bases and J by 2 bases, with 14 bases of the junction left unmatched. CDR3 length: 19 residues. Study-wide findings and caveats: Compared with the roughly 670-donor mean, an Asian-associated ancestry cluster reportedly had fewer N-insertions, according to a later analysis. Prior analysis indicated that the majority of TCR beta V segments exhibited productivity approximately 90% or approximately 30% of the time. Researchers counted roughly 160 TCR beta chains as cytomegalovirus-associated. A few of the chains that were CMV-associated were confirmed in vitro to be specific for CMV antigens.

Sequenced material: PBMCs. The clonotype originates from a woman under 30 in good health and CMV-seropositive. V usage is TRBV6-7 and J usage is TRBJ2-3, with 9 bases that match TRBD1. TRBV6-7 falls under the ORF class, with uncertain function. This CDR3 is CASSYTRDRVNYDTDTQYF. CDR3 nucleotides: TGTGCCAGCAGTTACACCCGGGACAGGGTGAATTACGACACAGATACGCAGTATTTT.